The rows below give T cell receptor beta chains drawn from one sample of a study of T cell responses to AZD1222 COVID-19 vaccine. Method: immunoSEQ multiplex PCR; TCRdb's copy keeps in-frame clones and lacks some. The table records fewer than 120,000 clones, roughly 92% of them present only once. This material consisted of peripheral blood, taken on day 0 of AZD1222 vaccination. Receptors were obtained from an adult in good health. CDR3s include the opening cysteine and the closing phenylalanine or tryptophan. The D gene is left open where the match is weak. Clone size is not always given. Where it is, it says once, few, many or a class for expanded clones.

clone size: .; J gene: TRBJ2-2; D gene: TRBD2; V gene: TRBV29-1; CDR3 DNA: TGCAGCGTTGGACTAGCGGGGGGGACGGGGGAGCTGTTTTTT; CDR3 protein: CSVGLAGGTGELFF
clone size: .; J gene: TRBJ1-1; D gene: .; V gene: TRBV5-1; CDR3 DNA: TGCGCCAGCAGCCAGTATAGGACGAACACTGAAGCTTTCTTT; CDR3 protein: CASSQYRTNTEAFF
clone size: .; J gene: TRBJ1-2; D gene: TRBD1; V gene: TRBV5-4; CDR3 DNA: TGTGCCAGCAGCTCCTACCCCTACGACAGGGACTATAGTGGCTACACCTTC; CDR3 protein: CASSSYPYDRDYSGYTF
clone size: .; J gene: TRBJ2-5; D gene: .; V gene: TRBV5-1; CDR3 DNA: TGCGCCAGCAGCTTTAAGGGGGGGGAGACCCAGTACTTC; CDR3 protein: CASSFKGGETQYF
clone size: .; J gene: TRBJ1-4; D gene: TRBD1; V gene: TRBV9; CDR3 DNA: TGTGCCAGCAGCGTAGGTTTGGTGGACAGGGCCCTCGCTTCAACTAATGAAAAACTGTTTTTT; CDR3 protein: CASSVGLVDRALASTNEKLFF
clone size: .; J gene: TRBJ2-7; D gene: .; V gene: TRBV4-1; CDR3 DNA: TGCGCCAGCAGCCAAGTTTTAAGCTCCTACGAGCAGTACTTC; CDR3 protein: CASSQVLSSYEQYF
clone size: .; J gene: TRBJ2-1; D gene: TRBD1; V gene: TRBV11-3; CDR3 DNA: TGTGCCAGCAGCTTAGATTGGGGACAGGAGACTGAGCAGTTCTTC; CDR3 protein: CASSLDWGQETEQFF
clone size: .; J gene: TRBJ2-7; D gene: .; V gene: TRBV5-4; CDR3 DNA: TGTGCCAGCAGCTTGAAAGGGGGATCCTACGAGCAGTACTTC; CDR3 protein: CASSLKGGSYEQYF
clone size: .; J gene: TRBJ1-4; D gene: TRBD1; V gene: TRBV30; CDR3 DNA: TGTGCCTGGTCGGGGGGGACAGGGTTTGGGGAAAAACTGTTTTTT; CDR3 protein: CAWSGGTGFGEKLFF
clone size: once; J gene: TRBJ1-1; D gene: .; V gene: TRBV7-3; CDR3 DNA: TGTGCCAGCAGCCTCCCGGGTGGTGAAGCTTTCTTT; CDR3 protein: CASSLPGGEAFF
clone size: .; J gene: TRBJ2-7; D gene: .; V gene: TRBV20-1; CDR3 DNA: TGCAGTGCTCGCCCGGGCTACGAGCAGTACTTC; CDR3 protein: CSARPGYEQYF
clone size: .; J gene: TRBJ2-7; D gene: .; V gene: TRBV5-1; CDR3 DNA: TGCGCCAGCAGCTTGGGAGTTGGAGGGGGGTCCGAGCAGTACTTC; CDR3 protein: CASSLGVGGGSEQYF
clone size: .; J gene: TRBJ1-1; D gene: .; V gene: TRBV2; CDR3 DNA: TGTGCCAGCACTCCGGGGGCCCTCGGTGGCACTGAAGCTTTCTTT; CDR3 protein: CASTPGALGGTEAFF
clone size: .; J gene: TRBJ2-3; D gene: TRBD2; V gene: TRBV11-3; CDR3 DNA: TGTGCCAGCAGCTTAAGCACTAGCGGGGGGGCCATGGCGGATACGCAGTATTTT; CDR3 protein: CASSLSTSGGAMADTQYF
clone size: .; J gene: TRBJ1-3; D gene: .; V gene: TRBV5-6; CDR3 DNA: TGTGCCAGCAGCTTTTTTCGACGGCAGCTCGGCTCTGGAAACACCATATATTTT; CDR3 protein: CASSFFRRQLGSGNTIYF
clone size: .; J gene: TRBJ1-1; D gene: TRBD1; V gene: TRBV18; CDR3 DNA: TGTGCCAGCTCTCGCGGGACAGGGCTCATGAACACTGAAGCTTTCTTT; CDR3 protein: CASSRGTGLMNTEAFF
clone size: hyperexpanded; J gene: TRBJ2-7; D gene: .; V gene: TRBV5-4; CDR3 DNA: TGTGCCAATTCCTTTTGGGGGGAGAGCGACGAGCAGTACTTC; CDR3 protein: CANSFWGESDEQYF
clone size: .; J gene: TRBJ1-4; D gene: .; V gene: TRBV11-1; CDR3 DNA: TGTGCCAGCAGCGCCTTGGGCCAGAATAATGAAAAACTGTTTTTT; CDR3 protein: CASSALGQNNEKLFF
clone size: .; J gene: TRBJ1-1; D gene: .; V gene: TRBV11-2; CDR3 DNA: TGTGCCAGCAGCTTAACGGGGGGGACTGAAGCTTTCTTT; CDR3 protein: CASSLTGGTEAFF
clone size: .; J gene: TRBJ1-6; D gene: .; V gene: TRBV12-3/TRBV12-4; CDR3 DNA: TGTGCCAGCAGTTTGGAGGGCCATTCACCCCTCCACTTT; CDR3 protein: CASSLEGHSPLHF
clone size: .; J gene: TRBJ2-7; D gene: TRBD2; V gene: TRBV3-1/TRBV3-2; CDR3 DNA: TGTGCCAGCAGCCAAGATTCTAGCGGGGGGTACTTCACCTACGAGCAGTACTTC; CDR3 protein: CASSQDSSGGYFTYEQYF
clone size: few; J gene: TRBJ1-2; D gene: .; V gene: TRBV7-9; CDR3 DNA: TGTGCCAGCAGCTTAGGACAGAAAAGCTATGGCTACACCTTC; CDR3 protein: CASSLGQKSYGYTF
clone size: .; J gene: TRBJ1-2; D gene: .; V gene: TRBV2; CDR3 DNA: TGTGCCAGCAGTGGATTTATAGGACAGCGCTCTAACTATGGCTACACCTTC; CDR3 protein: CASSGFIGQRSNYGYTF
clone size: .; J gene: TRBJ1-1; D gene: .; V gene: TRBV28; CDR3 DNA: TGTGCCACGTCCAGGGTTGAAGCTTTCTTT; CDR3 protein: CATSRVEAFF
clone size: .; J gene: TRBJ2-7; D gene: .; V gene: TRBV3-1/TRBV3-2; CDR3 DNA: TGTGCCAGCACCCCCGCCGGAACCTCCTACGAGCAGTACTTC; CDR3 protein: CASTPAGTSYEQYF
clone size: .; J gene: TRBJ2-3; D gene: .; V gene: TRBV29-1; CDR3 DNA: TGCAGCGTTATACAGGGCGAATACACAGATACGCAGTATTTT; CDR3 protein: CSVIQGEYTDTQYF
clone size: .; J gene: TRBJ1-5; D gene: .; V gene: TRBV27; CDR3 DNA: TGTGCCAGCAGTTTAATTAGCAATCAGCCCCAGCATTTT; CDR3 protein: CASSLISNQPQHF
clone size: .; J gene: TRBJ1-5; D gene: TRBD1; V gene: TRBV2; CDR3 DNA: TGTGCCAGCGCCGAGAGGGGGCCAAATCAGCCCCAGCATTTT; CDR3 protein: CASAERGPNQPQHF
clone size: .; J gene: TRBJ1-6; D gene: TRBD1; V gene: TRBV7-2; CDR3 DNA: TGTGCCAGCAGCTTCAGGACAGGGTATAATTCACCCCTCCACTTT; CDR3 protein: CASSFRTGYNSPLHF
clone size: .; J gene: TRBJ2-7; D gene: TRBD1; V gene: TRBV7-9; CDR3 DNA: TGTGCCAGCAGCTCGAGACAGGGTCCCTACGAGCAGTACTTC; CDR3 protein: CASSSRQGPYEQYF
clone size: .; J gene: TRBJ1-1; D gene: TRBD1; V gene: TRBV2; CDR3 DNA: TGTGCCAGCAGTCGGACAGGGCCTGAAGCTTTCTTT; CDR3 protein: CASSRTGPEAFF
clone size: .; J gene: TRBJ2-7; D gene: .; V gene: TRBV27; CDR3 DNA: TGTGCCAGCACCCAATCGACAGGCGCCTACGAGCAGTACTTC; CDR3 protein: CASTQSTGAYEQYF
clone size: .; J gene: TRBJ1-2; D gene: .; V gene: TRBV30; CDR3 DNA: TGTGCCTGGAGTGTAGCGACAGCCTATGGCTACACCTTC; CDR3 protein: CAWSVATAYGYTF
clone size: .; J gene: TRBJ1-2; D gene: TRBD1; V gene: TRBV28; CDR3 DNA: TGTGCCAGCAGACCACAGGGGGGTGGCTACACCTTC; CDR3 protein: CASRPQGGGYTF
clone size: .; J gene: TRBJ2-2; D gene: .; V gene: TRBV7-8; CDR3 DNA: TGTGCCAGCAGCTTAGGTCGGGGGCGAACCGGGGAGCTGTTTTTT; CDR3 protein: CASSLGRGRTGELFF
clone size: .; J gene: TRBJ2-6; D gene: .; V gene: TRBV18; CDR3 DNA: TGTGCCAGCTCGCCTCGGACCTCTGGGGCCAACGTCCTGACTTTC; CDR3 protein: CASSPRTSGANVLTF
clone size: .; J gene: TRBJ1-1; D gene: .; V gene: TRBV12-3/TRBV12-4; CDR3 DNA: TGTGCCAGCGGGATCTTTACTGAAGCTTTCTTT; CDR3 protein: CASGIFTEAFF
clone size: .; J gene: TRBJ2-1; D gene: .; V gene: TRBV5-1; CDR3 DNA: TGCGCCAGCAGCTTGGTGGCAGACAATGAGCAGTTCTTC; CDR3 protein: CASSLVADNEQFF
clone size: .; J gene: TRBJ2-7; D gene: .; V gene: TRBV27; CDR3 DNA: TGTGCCAGCAGTTTTTCGGGGCTGGGCGAGCAGTACTTC; CDR3 protein: CASSFSGLGEQYF
clone size: .; J gene: TRBJ2-5; D gene: TRBD1; V gene: TRBV18; CDR3 DNA: TGTGCCAGCTCACCACCAGGAACAGGGGGCGTTGAGACCCAGTACTTC; CDR3 protein: CASSPPGTGGVETQYF
clone size: .; J gene: TRBJ2-7; D gene: .; V gene: TRBV7-2; CDR3 DNA: TGTGCCAGCAGCTCCGAGCAGGGGAGAAGCTACGAGCAGTACTTC; CDR3 protein: CASSSEQGRSYEQYF
clone size: .; J gene: TRBJ1-2; D gene: .; V gene: TRBV18; CDR3 DNA: TGTGCCAGCTCACCACCGGCAGGGAGTGGCTACACCTTC; CDR3 protein: CASSPPAGSGYTF
clone size: .; J gene: TRBJ2-3; D gene: .; V gene: TRBV9; CDR3 DNA: TGTGCCAGCAGCCCTCCCGGGGACATCCGCACAGATACGCAGTATTTT; CDR3 protein: CASSPPGDIRTDTQYF